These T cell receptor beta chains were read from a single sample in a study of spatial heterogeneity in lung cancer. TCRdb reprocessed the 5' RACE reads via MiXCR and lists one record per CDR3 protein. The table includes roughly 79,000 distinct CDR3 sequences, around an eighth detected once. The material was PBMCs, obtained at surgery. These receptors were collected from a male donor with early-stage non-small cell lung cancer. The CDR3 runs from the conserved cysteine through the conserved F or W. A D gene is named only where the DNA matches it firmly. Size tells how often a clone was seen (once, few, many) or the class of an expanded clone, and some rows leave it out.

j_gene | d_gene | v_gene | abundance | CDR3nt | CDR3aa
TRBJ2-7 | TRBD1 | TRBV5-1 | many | TGCGCCAGCAGCTCCGGGACAGGGGCCTACGAGCAGTACTTC | CASSSGTGAYEQYF
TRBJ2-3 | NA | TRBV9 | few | TGTGCCAGCAGCGTAGAGGGTTCAGGATCAGATACGCAGTATTTT | CASSVEGSGSDTQYF
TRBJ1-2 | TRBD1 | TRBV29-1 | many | TGCAGCGTCTTCTCTCAGGACAGGGTAAACTATGGCTACACCTTC | CSVFSQDRVNYGYTF
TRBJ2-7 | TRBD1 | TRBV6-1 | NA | TGTGCCAGCAGCGCCGGGACAGATTACGAGCAGTACTTC | CASSAGTDYEQYF
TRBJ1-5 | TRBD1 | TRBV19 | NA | TGTGCCAGTAGTATAGTTCCGGGACAGGGGGGACAGCCCCAGCATTTT | CASSIVPGQGGQPQHF
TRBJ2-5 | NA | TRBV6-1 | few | TGTGCCACAAGGGGAGAGGGACAAGAGACCCAGTACTTC | CATRGEGQETQYF
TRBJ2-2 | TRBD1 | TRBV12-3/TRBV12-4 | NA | TGTGCCAGCAGCCCCCGACAGGGGAGACCCGGGGAGCTGTTTTTT | CASSPRQGRPGELFF
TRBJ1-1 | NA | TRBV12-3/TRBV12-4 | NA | TGTGCCAGCAGTCCTACCAGGACGGGGAACACTGAAGCTTTCTTT | CASSPTRTGNTEAFF
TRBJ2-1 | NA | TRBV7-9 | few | TGTGCCAGCAGCCCAGGTGGATACAATGAGCAGTTCTTC | CASSPGGYNEQFF
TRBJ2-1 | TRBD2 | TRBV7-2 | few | TGTGCCAGCAGCTTAGCGGGACTAAGGTCTTCCTACAATGAGCAGTTCTTC | CASSLAGLRSSYNEQFF
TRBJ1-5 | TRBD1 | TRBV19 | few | TGTGCCAGTAGTTCCCGGACAGGGGTTGGTCAGCCCCAGCATTTT | CASSSRTGVGQPQHF
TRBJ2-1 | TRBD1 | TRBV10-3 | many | TGTGCCACCAGTCAGGGGGACAGCTCCTACAATGAGCAGTTCTTC | CATSQGDSSYNEQFF
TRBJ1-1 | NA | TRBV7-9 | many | TGTGCCAGCAGCCGGACCGCGGACACTGAAGCTTTCTTT | CASSRTADTEAFF
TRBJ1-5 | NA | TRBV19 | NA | TGTGCCAGTAGTATAGTGGGGCCTTATAGCAATCAGCCCCAGCATTTT | CASSIVGPYSNQPQHF
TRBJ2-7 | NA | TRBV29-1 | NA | TGCAGCGTAGAGACTAGAAACTACGAGCAGTACTTC | CSVETRNYEQYF
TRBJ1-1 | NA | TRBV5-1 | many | TGCGCCAGCAGCTTGGAGGCTCTCGGGAACACTGAAGCTTTCTTT | CASSLEALGNTEAFF
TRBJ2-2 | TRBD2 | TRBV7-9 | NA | TGTGCCAGCAGCTTGAGGCTAGCGGGAGTTGGAGGGGAGCTGTTTTTT | CASSLRLAGVGGELFF
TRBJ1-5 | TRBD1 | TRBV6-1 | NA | TGTGCCAGCAGTTCACAGGGGGTCAATCAGCCCCAGCATTTT | CASSSQGVNQPQHF
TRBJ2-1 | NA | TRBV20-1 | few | TGCAGTGCTAGAGTCGAGCCTAGCTCCTACAATGAGCAGTTCTTC | CSARVEPSSYNEQFF
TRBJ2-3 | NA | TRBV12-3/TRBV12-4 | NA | TGTGCCAGCACCTGGGACGCAGAGCTTAGCACAGATACGCAGTATTTT | CASTWDAELSTDTQYF
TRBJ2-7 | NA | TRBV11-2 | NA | TGTGCCAGCAGCTTAGGAACCTACGAGCAGTACTTC | CASSLGTYEQYF
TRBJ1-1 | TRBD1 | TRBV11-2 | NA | TGTGCCAGCAGCTTAGAACAGGGGGGCACTGAAGCTTTCTTT | CASSLEQGGTEAFF
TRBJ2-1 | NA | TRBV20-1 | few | TGCAGTGCTAGTAACCGACAGGATGCCTACAATGAGCAGTTCTTC | CSASNRQDAYNEQFF
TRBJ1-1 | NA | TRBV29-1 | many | TGCAGCGTTGCGGGAGGGAGAAACACTGAAGCTTTCTTT | CSVAGGRNTEAFF
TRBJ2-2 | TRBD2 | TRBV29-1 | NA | TGCAGCGTTGCGGTAGCGGGAGGGAACACCGGGGAGCTGTTTTTT | CSVAVAGGNTGELFF
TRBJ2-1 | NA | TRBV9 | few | TGTGCCAGCAGCGTAGTTCCGACAGCGGCTGAGCAGTTCTTC | CASSVVPTAAEQFF
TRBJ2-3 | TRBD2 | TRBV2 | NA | TGTGCCAGCAGTGAAATGGGACTAGCGTTGGGAGATACGCAGTATTTT | CASSEMGLALGDTQYF
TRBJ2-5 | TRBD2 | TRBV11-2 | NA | TGTGCCAGCAGCTTCGGGACTAGCGGGGAAGAGGAGACCCAGTACTTC | CASSFGTSGEEETQYF
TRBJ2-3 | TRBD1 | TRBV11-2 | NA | TGTGCCAGCAGCATGGGACAGGGATTTACAGATACGCAGTATTTT | CASSMGQGFTDTQYF
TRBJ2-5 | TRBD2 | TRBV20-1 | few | TGCAGTGCTAGACGGACTAGCGGGAGTCGAGAGACCCAGTACTTC | CSARRTSGSRETQYF
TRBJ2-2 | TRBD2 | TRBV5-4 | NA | TGTGCCAGCAGCCCTAGCGGGGGGGTCACCGGGGAGCTGTTTTTT | CASSPSGGVTGELFF
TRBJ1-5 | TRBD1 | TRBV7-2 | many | TGTGCCAGCAGCTTAGGGGGACAGCAGACTTATCAGCCCCAGCATTTT | CASSLGGQQTYQPQHF
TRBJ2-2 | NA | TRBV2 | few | TGTGCCAGCAGTGGGGTGACGGGGGAGAACACCGGGGAGCTGTTTTTT | CASSGVTGENTGELFF
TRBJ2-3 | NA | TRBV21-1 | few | TGTGCCAGCAGCTTGGGACCGGGGGGCACAGATACGCAGTATTTT | CASSLGPGGTDTQYF
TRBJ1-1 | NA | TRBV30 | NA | TGTGCCTGGAGCTTACAGGGTTCGAACACTGAAGCTTTCTTT | CAWSLQGSNTEAFF
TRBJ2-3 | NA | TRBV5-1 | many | TGCGCCAGCAGCTTAGGAGGGTTTAGAGGAGATACGCAGTATTTT | CASSLGGFRGDTQYF
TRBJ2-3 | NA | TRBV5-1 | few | TGCGCCAGCAGCTTCTCGGATAGCACAGATACGCAGTATTTT | CASSFSDSTDTQYF
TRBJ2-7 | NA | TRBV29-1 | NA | TGCAGCGGGGGCATTAACTACGAGCAGTACTTC | CSGGINYEQYF
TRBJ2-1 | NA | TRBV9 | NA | TGTGCCAGCAGCATCGGACCTGGGGATGAGCAGTTCTTC | CASSIGPGDEQFF
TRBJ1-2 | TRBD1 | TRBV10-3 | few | TGTGCCATCAGTGAGTCGACAGGGGAAGGCTACACCTTC | CAISESTGEGYTF
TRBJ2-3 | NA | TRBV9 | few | TGTGCCAGCAGCTCATCGATGGGGGATACGCAGTATTTT | CASSSSMGDTQYF
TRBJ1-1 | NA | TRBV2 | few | TGTGCCACCTCTCCAAGGGTGTCGTCGGGAGCTTTCTTT | CATSPRVSSGAFF
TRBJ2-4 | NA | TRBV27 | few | TGTGCCAGCAGTTTATGGCCAGGGTGGAAGAGGAGGGCCAAAAACATTCAGTACTTC | CASSLWPGWKRRAKNIQYF
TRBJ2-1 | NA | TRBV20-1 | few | TGCAGTGCGGAAAATGAGCAGTTCTTC | CSAENEQFF
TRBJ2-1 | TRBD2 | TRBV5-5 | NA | TGTGCCAGCAGTGATATAGGACTAGCGGACAATGAGCAGTTCTTC | CASSDIGLADNEQFF
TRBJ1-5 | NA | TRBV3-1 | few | TGTGCCAGCGGGGGTTACAATCAGCCCCAGCATTTT | CASGGYNQPQHF
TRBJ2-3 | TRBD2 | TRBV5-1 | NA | TGCGCCAGCAGTTTCGGGACTAGCGGTTTAGATACGCAGTATTTT | CASSFGTSGLDTQYF
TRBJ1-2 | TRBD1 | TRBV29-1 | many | TGCAGCGTTGAGGCTGGGACAGGGGAATACTATGGCTACACCTTC | CSVEAGTGEYYGYTF
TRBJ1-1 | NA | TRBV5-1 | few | TGCGCCAGCAGCTTGGAAAGGGGCGAGGGAGCTTTCTTT | CASSLERGEGAFF
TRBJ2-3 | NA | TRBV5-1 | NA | TGCGCCAGCAGCTTGGGCCAACCAGATACGCAGTATTTT | CASSLGQPDTQYF
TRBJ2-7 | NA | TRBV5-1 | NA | TGCGCCAGCAGCTTGGCCCTACAGGGCTACGAGCAGTACTTC | CASSLALQGYEQYF
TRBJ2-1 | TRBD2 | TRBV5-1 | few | TGCGCCAGCAGCTTACCTAGCGGGAGGAACAATGAGCAGTTCTTC | CASSLPSGRNNEQFF
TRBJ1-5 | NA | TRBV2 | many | TGTGCCAGCACCTCTGGGGAAGAGCCCCAGCATTTT | CASTSGEEPQHF